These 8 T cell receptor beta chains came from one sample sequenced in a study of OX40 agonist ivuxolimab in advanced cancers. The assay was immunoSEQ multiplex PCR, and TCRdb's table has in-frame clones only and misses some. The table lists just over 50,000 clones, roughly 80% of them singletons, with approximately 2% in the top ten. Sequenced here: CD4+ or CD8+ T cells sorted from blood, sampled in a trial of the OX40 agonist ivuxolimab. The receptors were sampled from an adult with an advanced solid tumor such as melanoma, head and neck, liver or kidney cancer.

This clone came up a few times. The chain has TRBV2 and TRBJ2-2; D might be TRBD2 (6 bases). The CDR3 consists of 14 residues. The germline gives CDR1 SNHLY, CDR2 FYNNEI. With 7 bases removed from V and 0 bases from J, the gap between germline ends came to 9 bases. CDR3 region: CASNLAPNTGELFF. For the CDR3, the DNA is TGTGCCAGCAATCTAGCGCCGAACACCGGGGAGCTGTTTTTT. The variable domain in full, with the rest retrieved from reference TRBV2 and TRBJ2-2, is EPEVTQTPSHQVTQMGQEVILRCVPISNHLYFYWYRQILGQKVEFLVSFYNNEISEKSEIFDDQFSVERPDGSNFTLKIRSTKLEDSAMYFCASNLAPNTGELFFGEGSRLTVL.

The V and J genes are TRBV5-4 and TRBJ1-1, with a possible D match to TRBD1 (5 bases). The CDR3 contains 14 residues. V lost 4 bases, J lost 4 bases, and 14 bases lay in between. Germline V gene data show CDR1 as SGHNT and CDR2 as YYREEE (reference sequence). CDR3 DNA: TGTGCCAGCAGCGGGGCGAGGGGAGTCACTGAAGCTTTCTTT. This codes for CASSGARGVTEAFF.

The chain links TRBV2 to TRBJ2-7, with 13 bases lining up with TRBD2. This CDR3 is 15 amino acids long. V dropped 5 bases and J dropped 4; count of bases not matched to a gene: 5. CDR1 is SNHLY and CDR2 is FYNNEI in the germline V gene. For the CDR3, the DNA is TGTGCCAGCAGTTATGGACTAGCGGGAGAGTACGAGCAGTACTTC. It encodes CASSYGLAGEYEQYF.

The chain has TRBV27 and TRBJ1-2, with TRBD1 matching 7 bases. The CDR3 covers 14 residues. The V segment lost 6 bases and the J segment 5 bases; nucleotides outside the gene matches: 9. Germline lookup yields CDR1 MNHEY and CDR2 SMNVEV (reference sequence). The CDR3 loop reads CASRDGQAVYGYTF. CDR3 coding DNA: TGTGCCAGCAGAGATGGACAGGCAGTTTATGGCTACACCTTC.

CDR3 sequence reads: CASSLQAGHALNEQYF. The CDR3 DNA is TGTGCCAGCAGCTTGCAGGCTGGACACGCCCTCAACGAGCAGTACTTC. The J gene is TRBJ2-7, the V gene TRBV5-6; D is perhaps TRBD1 (5 bases). CDR3 size: 16 residues. Germline V gene data show CDR1 as SGHDT and CDR2 as YYEEEE. The V end lost 1 base, the J end lost 5 bases, and 19 bases lay between the germline ends.

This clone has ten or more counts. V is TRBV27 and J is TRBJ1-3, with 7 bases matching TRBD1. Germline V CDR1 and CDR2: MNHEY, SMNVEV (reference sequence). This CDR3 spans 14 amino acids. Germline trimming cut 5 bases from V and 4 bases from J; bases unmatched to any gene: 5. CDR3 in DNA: TGTGCCAGCAGTAAACAGGGGTGGGGAAACACCATATATTTT. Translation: CASSKQGWGNTIYF.

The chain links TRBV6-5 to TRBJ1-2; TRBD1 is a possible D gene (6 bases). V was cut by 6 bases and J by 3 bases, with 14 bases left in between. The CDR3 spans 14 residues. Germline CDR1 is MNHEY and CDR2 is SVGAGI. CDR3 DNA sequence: TGTGCCAGCAGACCGTCAGGGGTTGACTATGGCTACACCTTC. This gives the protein CASRPSGVDYGYTF.

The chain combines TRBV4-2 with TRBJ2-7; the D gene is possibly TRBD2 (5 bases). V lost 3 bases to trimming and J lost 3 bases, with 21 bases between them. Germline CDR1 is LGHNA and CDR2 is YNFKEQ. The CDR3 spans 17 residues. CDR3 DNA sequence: TGTGCCAGCAGCCAGGGTTTAGGACTGTGGGAGATCTACGAGCAGTACTTC. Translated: CASSQGLGLWEIYEQYF.